This is a list of T cell receptor beta chains from one sample in a study of blood T cell repertoires in COVID-19. The method was immunoSEQ multiplex PCR; TCRdb's version includes in-frame clones alone and lacks a portion of them. There are over 150,000 clones in the sample; 82% occur only once, and under 12% lies in the top ten. The sample consisted of peripheral blood. These receptor sequences come from a woman older than 75 with active or convalescent COVID-19. CDR3s include the opening cysteine and the closing phenylalanine or tryptophan. D genes are given only for firm matches. Rows may omit the clone size; those that give it use once, few, many or a size class.

V	D	J	size	CDR3	DNA
TRBV6-6	.	TRBJ1-1	many	CASSYNGQNTEAFF	TGTGCCAGCAGTTACAATGGGCAGAACACTGAAGCTTTCTTT
TRBV5-1	.	TRBJ1-2	.	CASSSDGRYGYTF	TGCGCCAGCAGCTCTGACGGGAGATATGGCTACACCTTC
TRBV9	TRBD2	TRBJ2-1	.	CASSSYSGTTYSEQFF	TGTGCCAGCAGCTCTTATAGCGGGACAACATACAGTGAGCAGTTCTTC
TRBV5-1	TRBD2	TRBJ2-3	.	CASSPAVGGRGTDTQYF	TGCGCCAGCAGCCCGGCGGTCGGCGGGAGGGGCACAGATACGCAGTATTTT
TRBV4-1	TRBD1	TRBJ1-2	.	CASSQDRQGARGYTF	TGCGCCAGCAGCCAAGACAGACAGGGGGCGCGGGGCTACACCTTC
TRBV15	.	TRBJ2-3	.	CATSTRTPGTDTQYF	TGTGCCACCAGCACCAGAACCCCTGGCACAGATACGCAGTATTTT
TRBV7-3	.	TRBJ2-1	once	CASSLEPPGIGSYNEQFF	TGTGCCAGCAGCTTGGAGCCGCCGGGGATAGGGTCCTACAATGAGCAGTTCTTC
TRBV5-1	TRBD1	TRBJ1-1	.	CASSLEGQGSTEAFF	TGCGCCAGCAGCTTGGAGGGACAGGGATCCACTGAAGCTTTCTTT
TRBV9	.	TRBJ2-3	.	CASSGGKAVVDPITDTQYF	TGTGCCAGCAGCGGAGGTAAGGCGGTGGTGGATCCTATCACAGATACGCAGTATTTT
TRBV5-6	.	TRBJ1-4	.	CASSWSGGGFNEKLFF	TGTGCCAGCAGCTGGAGTGGGGGAGGTTTTAATGAAAAACTGTTTTTT
TRBV28	TRBD1	TRBJ2-5	.	CASSLLGQGLETQYF	TGTGCCAGCAGTTTACTGGGACAGGGTCTTGAGACCCAGTACTTC
TRBV24-1	TRBD1	TRBJ1-3	.	CATSDAGQAYPGNTIYF	TGTGCCACCAGTGACGCGGGACAGGCCTATCCTGGAAACACCATATATTTT
TRBV3-1/TRBV3-2	TRBD1	TRBJ2-7	.	CASSQRDRPYEQYF	TGTGCCAGCAGCCAAAGGGACAGACCCTACGAGCAGTACTTC
TRBV25-1	.	TRBJ1-4	.	CASTQGGGNEKLFF	TGTGCCAGCACTCAAGGGGGGGGTAATGAAAAACTGTTTTTT
TRBV7-8	.	TRBJ2-2	.	CASSLTTAENTGELFF	TGTGCCAGCAGCTTAACAACGGCGGAAAACACCGGGGAGCTGTTTTTT
TRBV6-5	.	TRBJ2-5	few	CASSSYPTGKETQYF	TGTGCCAGCAGTTCCTATCCTACAGGGAAAGAGACCCAGTACTTC
TRBV2	.	TRBJ1-4	.	CASSEAGAPGRSF	TGTGCCAGCAGTGAAGCGGGCGCCCCTGGGAGGAGTTTT
TRBV19	.	TRBJ2-3	once	CASSPRRGQLADTQYF	TGTGCCAGTAGTCCCCGGAGGGGGCAGCTCGCAGATACGCAGTATTTT
TRBV10-1	.	TRBJ2-3	.	CASSESAANTDTQYF	TGCGCCAGCAGTGAATCAGCAGCGAACACAGATACGCAGTATTTT
TRBV5-1	.	TRBJ1-2	.	CASSLGSTGRDGYTF	TGCGCCAGCAGCTTGGGCTCCACGGGGAGGGACGGCTACACCTTC
TRBV7-9	.	TRBJ1-4	few	CASSEDRIKLFF	TGTGCCAGCAGCGAGGACAGAATTAAACTGTTTTTT
TRBV2	TRBD1	TRBJ1-4	.	CASSGQGTGEKLFF	TGTGCCAGCAGTGGACAGGGGACTGGTGAAAAACTGTTTTTT
TRBV3-1/TRBV3-2	.	TRBJ2-2	.	CASSPRAGGELFF	TGTGCCAGCAGCCCACGAGCGGGCGGGGAGCTGTTTTTT
TRBV7-3	TRBD2	TRBJ2-1	.	CASSPTSGSWNEQFF	TGTGCCAGCAGCCCAACTAGCGGGAGTTGGAATGAGCAGTTCTTC
TRBV5-1	.	TRBJ2-5	.	CASSLVPQETQYF	TGCGCCAGCAGCTTGGTCCCACAAGAGACCCAGTACTTC
TRBV10-1	.	TRBJ2-3	.	CASSAQSQDTQYF	TGCGCCAGCAGTGCCCAGTCTCAAGATACGCAGTATTTT
TRBV7-8	TRBD2	TRBJ2-1	.	CASSLGLAGVDEQFF	TGTGCCAGCAGCTTGGGACTAGCGGGAGTGGATGAGCAGTTCTTC
TRBV5-1	.	TRBJ2-2	.	CASSRGQLVNTGELFF	TGCGCCAGCAGCAGGGGACAACTAGTTAACACCGGGGAGCTGTTTTTT
TRBV20-1	.	TRBJ1-6	once	CSAWSNSPLHF	TGCAGTGCTTGGAGCAATTCACCCCTCCACTTT
TRBV20-1	.	TRBJ2-1	.	CSARFINEQFF	TGCAGTGCGAGATTTATCAATGAGCAGTTCTTC
TRBV5-1	TRBD2	TRBJ2-2	.	CASSKATSGANTGELFF	TGCGCCAGCAGCAAAGCTACTAGCGGAGCGAACACCGGGGAGCTGTTTTTT
TRBV9	.	TRBJ1-1	once	CASSEWGADSLSEAFF	TGTGCCAGCAGCGAGTGGGGCGCCGACAGTCTGTCTGAAGCTTTCTTT
TRBV19	.	TRBJ1-6	.	CASGEGKSPLHF	TGTGCCAGTGGAGAAGGAAAGTCACCCCTCCACTTT
TRBV3-1/TRBV3-2	.	TRBJ1-5	.	CASSGGGGNQPQHF	TGTGCCAGCAGCGGAGGGGGGGGTAATCAGCCCCAGCATTTT
TRBV18	TRBD1	TRBJ1-1	.	CASSPTDRDTEAFF	TGTGCCAGCTCACCAACAGACAGGGACACTGAAGCTTTCTTT
TRBV18	TRBD2	TRBJ2-7	once	CASSRTPGTSGRAVDEQYF	TGTGCCAGCTCACGCACACCGGGGACTAGCGGGAGGGCCGTCGACGAGCAGTACTTC
TRBV30	TRBD1	TRBJ1-6	.	CAWTTGQGANSPLHF	TGTGCCTGGACTACCGGACAGGGGGCAAATTCACCCCTCCACTTT
TRBV5-6	TRBD2	TRBJ2-3	.	CASSLAASGITDTQYF	TGTGCCAGCAGCTTGGCGGCTAGCGGAATTACAGATACGCAGTATTTT
TRBV28	.	TRBJ1-2	.	CASKTTAPLNYGYTF	TGTGCCAGCAAAACAACCGCACCGCTTAACTATGGCTACACCTTC
TRBV4-1	.	TRBJ2-7	.	CASSQPPTGYEQYF	TGCGCCAGCAGCCAGCCTCCGACAGGTTACGAGCAGTACTTC
TRBV27	.	TRBJ2-1	.	CASSLKAPAVGGNEQFF	TGTGCCAGCAGTTTAAAGGCCCCCGCGGTAGGGGGCAATGAGCAGTTCTTC
TRBV4-1	TRBD2	TRBJ2-7	.	CASSQDSGTYSYEQYF	TGCGCCAGCAGCCAAGACAGCGGGACTTACTCCTACGAGCAGTACTTC
TRBV5-1	TRBD1	TRBJ2-7	.	CASSWDRITYEQYF	TGCGCCAGCAGCTGGGACAGAATAACCTACGAGCAGTACTTC
TRBV14	.	TRBJ2-2	.	CASRRQTNTGELFF	TGTGCCAGCAGACGACAGACGAACACCGGGGAGCTGTTTTTT
TRBV7-9	.	TRBJ1-5	.	CASSLGELQPQHF	TGTGCCAGCAGCTTAGGAGAGCTTCAGCCCCAGCATTTT
TRBV3-1/TRBV3-2	.	TRBJ1-1	.	CASSTRQTMNTEAFF	TGTGCCAGCAGCACCCGACAGACCATGAACACTGAAGCTTTCTTT
TRBV11-3	TRBD2	TRBJ2-1	.	CASRPHYAGGTYNEQFF	TGTGCCAGCAGACCCCACTACGCGGGAGGAACCTACAATGAGCAGTTCTTC
TRBV5-1	.	TRBJ1-1	.	CASSLVAGGDTEAFF	TGCGCCAGCAGCTTGGTGGCGGGAGGAGACACTGAAGCTTTCTTT
TRBV25-1	.	TRBJ1-6	.	CASSESPGSSYNSPLHF	TGTGCCAGCAGTGAATCGCCAGGAAGCTCCTATAATTCACCCCTCCACTTT
TRBV2	TRBD1	TRBJ2-5	once	CARGGTGGETQYF	TGTGCCAGAGGCGGGACAGGGGGAGAGACCCAGTACTTC
TRBV7-9	TRBD2	TRBJ2-1	.	CASSSVAGAINEQFF	TGTGCCAGCAGCTCCGTAGCGGGAGCTATCAATGAGCAGTTCTTC
TRBV10-2	.	TRBJ1-4	.	CASSEEVGGAVTNEKLFF	TGCGCCAGCAGTGAAGAAGTAGGAGGAGCCGTAACTAATGAAAAACTGTTTTTT
TRBV5-1	.	TRBJ1-1	.	CASSLVAGSNTEAFF	TGCGCCAGCAGCTTGGTGGCAGGGTCGAACACTGAAGCTTTCTTT
TRBV3-1/TRBV3-2	.	TRBJ1-1	.	CASSLRQVLGNTEAFF	TGTGCCAGCAGCCTCCGACAGGTCTTAGGGAACACTGAAGCTTTCTTT
TRBV5-8	.	TRBJ1-6	.	CASSLGQILSPLHF	TGTGCCAGCAGCTTGGGACAGATTTTGTCACCCCTCCACTTT
TRBV9	.	TRBJ1-3	.	CASSFGEGAGNTIYF	TGTGCCAGCAGCTTCGGTGAGGGCGCTGGAAACACCATATATTTT
TRBV27	TRBD2	TRBJ2-7	.	CASSPRLAGDNEQYF	TGTGCCAGCAGTCCACGACTAGCGGGAGATAACGAGCAGTACTTC
TRBV28	TRBD1	TRBJ2-7	once	CASVSGQDSYEQYF	TGTGCCAGCGTCTCGGGACAGGACTCCTACGAGCAGTACTTC